This T cell receptor (beta chain) was captured in a study of cytomegalovirus exposure and HLA in healthy donors. Overall study results and limits: The authors later found TCR association rates varying by HLA locus, with DRB1 most and HLA-C fewest. In a later analysis, productive TCRs from donors in an Asian-associated ancestry cluster reportedly carried fewer N-insertions than the cohort mean. For TCR beta chains, V- and J-gene trimming was later linked to a missense DCLRE1C variant.

V lost 3 bases and J lost 0; bases outside the gene matches: 6. The germline V gene encodes CDR1 WNHNN and CDR2 SYGVQD (reference sequence). The length of the CDR3 is 16 residues. 13 Jbeta primers and 60 Vbeta primers were used for the PCR. The table came from immunoSEQ multiplex PCR; TCRdb's copy has only in-frame clones and leaves some out. The sample includes about 200,000 clones, roughly 80% of them seen just once. Only a few counts were recorded for this clone. Its antigen is not known. Sequenced: PBMCs. V and J are TRBV10-1 and TRBJ2-5; 8 positions agree with TRBD2. The origin of this receptor is a woman in her late teens or twenties in good health and CMV-seronegative. The CDR3 nucleotides read TGCGCCAGCAGTGACTCCGGGACTAGGAACCAAGAGACCCAGTACTTC. Translating gives CASSDSGTRNQETQYF.